This TCR beta chain was captured by sequencing in a study of T-cell reconstitution after alpha-beta-depleted transplantation in children. V was trimmed by 1 base and J by 9 bases, leaving 16 bases between them. The CDR3 extends over 15 amino acids. Unique molecular identifiers were used in preparing the TCRbeta library. TCRdb re-derived calls from the PCR reads in MiXCR, one entry per CDR3 protein. Of a few hundred thousand distinct CDR3 sequences listed, roughly 27% were seen once; the top ten hold less than 40%. This clonotype has just a few counts. Its target is unknown. Study outcomes and limitations: Where some patients showed high TCRbeta diversity at day 60, it came from recipient T cells and thymic progenitors that had survived. There were reportedly several hundred expanded graft clones from which alpha-beta T cells came about two months after transplant.

The receptor was isolated from a boy younger than two with Wiskott-Aldrich syndrome, due to receive a stem cell transplant. The material sequenced was PBMCs, taken before TCRalphabeta/CD19-depleted stem cell transplant. This chain joins TRBV12-3 or TRBV12-4 and TRBJ2-1; perhaps TRBD2 as D (5 bases). The CDR3 protein is CASSLVTGLDSEQFF. Here the CDR3 DNA reads TGTGCCAGCAGTTTAGTAACCGGACTGGATAGTGAGCAGTTCTTC.